These 5 T cell receptor beta chains were all obtained from the same sample, sequenced in a study of OX40 agonist ivuxolimab in advanced cancers. Sequencing used immunoSEQ multiplex PCR; TCRdb keeps in-frame clones, though not all of them. The sample lists 78,000 or so clones, about 90% seen once, with 0.78% in the top ten. Specimen: CD4+ or CD8+ T cells sorted from blood, collected in a trial of the OX40 agonist ivuxolimab. These receptors were obtained from an adult with an advanced solid tumor such as melanoma, head and neck, liver or kidney cancer.

The genes are TRBV30 and TRBJ1-4; 7 bases map to TRBD1. The CDR3 sequence is 15 residues long. CDR1 is GTSNPN, CDR2 SVGIG, per germline (reference sequence). J lost 3 bases, V lost 3 bases, and 7 bases had no gene match. The CDR3 loop reads CAWSRGAHANEKLFF. CDR3 DNA: TGTGCCTGGAGCAGGGGGGCGCATGCTAATGAAAAACTGTTTTTT.

The chain couples TRBV19 to TRBJ2-7; D is possibly TRBD1 (5 bases). This CDR3 contains 13 residues. Trimming removed 4 bases at V and 4 bases at J, with 11 bases between. Germline V gene data show CDR1 as LNHDA and CDR2 as SQIVND (reference sequence). The CDR3 here is CASSNGQAYEQYF. DNA of the CDR3: TGTGCCAGTAGTAACGGACAAGCTTACGAGCAGTACTTC. Filled out from reference TRBV19 and TRBJ2-7, the complete variable domain reads DGGITQSPKYLFRKEGQNVTLSCEQNLNHDAMYWYRQDPGQGLRLIYYSQIVNDFQKGDIAEGYSVSREKKESFPLTVTSAQKNPTAFYLCASSNGQAYEQYFGPGTRLTVT.

The V call is TRBV7-3, the J call TRBJ2-5; 8 nucleotides agree with TRBD1. The germline V gene encodes CDR1 SGHTA and CDR2 FQGTGA. After removal of 3 bases from V and 6 bases from J, the junction contained 6 bases not matched to a gene. The CDR3 length is 14 residues. As DNA, the CDR3 is TGTGCCAGCAGCTTGACAGGGGCGATAAAGACCCAGTACTTC. Residues: CASSLTGAIKTQYF.

This clone was recorded once. The genes are TRBV27 and TRBJ2-3; D tentatively fits TRBD1 or TRBD2 (6 bases each). This CDR3 is 16 amino acids long. With 2 bases removed from V and 0 bases from J, the gap between germline ends came to 12 bases. Germline-derived CDR1 and CDR2 are MNHEY and SMNVEV (reference sequence). CDR3 nucleotide sequence: TGTGCCAGCAGTTTACCGGGGGCGCGTAGCACAGATACGCAGTATTTT. Amino acids: CASSLPGARSTDTQYF.

There are a few counts of this clone. The CDR3 DNA is TGTGCCAGCAGCCTGCAAGGGACACAGGATGGCTACACCTTC. It is translated as CASSLQGTQDGYTF. The chain uses TRBV7-8 and TRBJ1-2, with D possibly matching TRBD1 (6 bases). This CDR3 spans 14 amino acids. Trimming shortened V by 5 bases and J by 6 bases, and 16 bases separated the two germline ends. Germline CDR1 and CDR2: SGHVS and FQNEAQ.